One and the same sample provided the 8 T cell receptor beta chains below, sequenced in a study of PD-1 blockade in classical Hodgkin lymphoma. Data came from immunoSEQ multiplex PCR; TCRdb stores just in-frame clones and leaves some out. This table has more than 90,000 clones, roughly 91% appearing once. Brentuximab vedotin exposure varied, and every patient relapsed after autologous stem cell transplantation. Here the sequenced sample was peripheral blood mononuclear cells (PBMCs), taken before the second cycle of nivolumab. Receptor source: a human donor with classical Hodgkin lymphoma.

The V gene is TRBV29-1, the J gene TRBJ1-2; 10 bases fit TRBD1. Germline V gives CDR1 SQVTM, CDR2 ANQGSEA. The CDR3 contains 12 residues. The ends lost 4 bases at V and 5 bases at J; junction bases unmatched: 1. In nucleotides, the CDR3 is TGCAGCGTTGTGGGACAGGGGTATGGCTACACCTTC. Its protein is CSVVGQGYGYTF.

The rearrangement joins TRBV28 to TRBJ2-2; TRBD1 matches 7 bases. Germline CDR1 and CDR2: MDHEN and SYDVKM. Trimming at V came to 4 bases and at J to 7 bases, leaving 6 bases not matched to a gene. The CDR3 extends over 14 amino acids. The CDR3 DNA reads TGTGCCAGCAGTTCAGACAGGGTTGGCGGGGAGCTGTTTTTT. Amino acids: CASSSDRVGGELFF.

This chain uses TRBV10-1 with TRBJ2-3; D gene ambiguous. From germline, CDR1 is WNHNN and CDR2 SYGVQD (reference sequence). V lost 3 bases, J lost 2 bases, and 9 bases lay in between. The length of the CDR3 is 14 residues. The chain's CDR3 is CASSELQSTDTQYF. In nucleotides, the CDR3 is TGCGCCAGCAGTGAATTACAGTCCACAGATACGCAGTATTTT.

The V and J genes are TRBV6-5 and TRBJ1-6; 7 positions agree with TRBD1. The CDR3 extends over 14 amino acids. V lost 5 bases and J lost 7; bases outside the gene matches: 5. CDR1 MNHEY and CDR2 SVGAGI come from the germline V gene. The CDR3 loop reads CASSGDRENSPLHF. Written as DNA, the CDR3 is TGTGCCAGCAGTGGAGACAGGGAGAATTCACCCCTCCACTTT.

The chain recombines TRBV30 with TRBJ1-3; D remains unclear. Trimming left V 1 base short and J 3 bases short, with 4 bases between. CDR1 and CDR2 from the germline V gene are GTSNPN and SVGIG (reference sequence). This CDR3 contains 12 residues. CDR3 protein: CAWSEVGNTIYF. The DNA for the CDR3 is TGTGCCTGGAGTGAAGTTGGAAACACCATATATTTT.

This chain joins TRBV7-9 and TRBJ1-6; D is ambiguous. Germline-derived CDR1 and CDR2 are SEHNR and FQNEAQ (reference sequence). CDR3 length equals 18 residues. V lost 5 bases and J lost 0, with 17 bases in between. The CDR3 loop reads CASSPRLAKSSYNSPLHF. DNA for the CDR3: TGTGCCAGCAGCCCCCGGTTGGCCAAGAGCTCCTATAATTCACCCCTCCACTTT.

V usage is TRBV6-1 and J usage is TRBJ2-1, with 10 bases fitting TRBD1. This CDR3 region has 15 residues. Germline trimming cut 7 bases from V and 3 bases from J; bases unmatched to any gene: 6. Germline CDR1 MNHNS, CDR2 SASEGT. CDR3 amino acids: CASMLGQGIYNEQFF. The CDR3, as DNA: TGTGCCAGCATGTTGGGACAGGGGATCTACAATGAGCAGTTCTTC.

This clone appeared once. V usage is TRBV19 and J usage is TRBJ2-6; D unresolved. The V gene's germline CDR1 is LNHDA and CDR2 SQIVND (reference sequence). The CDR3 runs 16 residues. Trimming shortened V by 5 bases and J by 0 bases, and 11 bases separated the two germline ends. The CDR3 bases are TGTGCCAGTAGTCACTTTAGAGGCTCTGGGGCCAACGTCCTGACTTTC. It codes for CASSHFRGSGANVLTF. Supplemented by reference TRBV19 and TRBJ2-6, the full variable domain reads DGGITQSPKYLFRKEGQNVTLSCEQNLNHDAMYWYRQDPGQGLRLIYYSQIVNDFQKGDIAEGYSVSREKKESFPLTVTSAQKNPTAFYLCASSHFRGSGANVLTFGAGSRLTVL.